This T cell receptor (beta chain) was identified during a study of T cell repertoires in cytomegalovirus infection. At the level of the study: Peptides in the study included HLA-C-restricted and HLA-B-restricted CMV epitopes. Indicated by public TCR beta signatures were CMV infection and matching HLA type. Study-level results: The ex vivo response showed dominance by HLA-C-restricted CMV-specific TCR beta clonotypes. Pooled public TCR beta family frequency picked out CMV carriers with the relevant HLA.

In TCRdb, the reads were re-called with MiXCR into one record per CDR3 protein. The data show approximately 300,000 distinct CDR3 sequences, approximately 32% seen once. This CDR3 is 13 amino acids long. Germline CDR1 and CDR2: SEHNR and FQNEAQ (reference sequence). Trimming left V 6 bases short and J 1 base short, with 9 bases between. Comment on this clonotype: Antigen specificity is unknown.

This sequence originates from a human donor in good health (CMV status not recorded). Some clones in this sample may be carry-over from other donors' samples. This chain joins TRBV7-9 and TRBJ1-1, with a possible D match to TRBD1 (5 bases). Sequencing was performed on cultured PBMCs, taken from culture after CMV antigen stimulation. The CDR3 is CASSRDWNTEAFF. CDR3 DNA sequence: TGTGCCAGCAGTCGGGACTGGAACACTGAAGCTTTCTTT.